Below, 19 T cell receptor beta chains from the same sample are listed, as sequenced in a study of blood T cell repertoires in COVID-19. TCRdb's copy holds only in-frame clones and misses some; the assay was immunoSEQ multiplex PCR. Of about 120,000 clones in the sample, 75% to 80% were seen once. Sequencing was done on a sample of peripheral blood. The origin of the receptors is a human donor in a cohort sampled during active COVID-19.

The rearrangement uses TRBV5-8 and TRBJ1-1; 9 nucleotides agree with TRBD1. The CDR3 is 15 residues long. Germline V gives CDR1 SGHTS, CDR2 YDEGEE. The junction had 6 bases not matched to a gene; V was cut back by 4 bases and J by 2 bases. The CDR3 nucleotides are TGTGCCAGCAGCGTACAGGGGGCCCTAAACACTGAAGCTTTCTTT. Translating gives CASSVQGALNTEAFF.

This chain uses TRBV7-9 with TRBJ1-1, with D possibly TRBD1 on 5 matching bases. The length of the CDR3 is 14 residues. CDR1 and CDR2 from the germline V gene are SEHNR and FQNEAQ (reference sequence). V lost 4 bases and J 2 bases, leaving 11 bases between the germline ends. The CDR3 here is CASSYGGVNTEAFF. The CDR3 DNA sequence: TGTGCCAGCAGCTACGGGGGGGTAAACACTGAAGCTTTCTTT.

On this clone itself: Distinct nucleotide sequences in the sample also encode this CDR3. The V gene is TRBV2, the J gene TRBJ2-7, with 10 bases aligning to TRBD2. This CDR3 spans 15 amino acids. CDR1 and CDR2 from the germline V gene are SNHLY and FYNNEI. J gave up 4 bases and V 2 bases, and 5 bases lay outside the gene matches. The CDR3 protein is CASSESGLARYEQYF. Written as DNA, the CDR3 is TGTGCCAGCAGTGAATCGGGACTAGCGCGATACGAGCAGTACTTC.

The chain links TRBV2 to TRBJ1-1; D unclear. CDR1 and CDR2 (germline): SNHLY, FYNNEI. CDR3 length: 14 amino acids. Trimming took 7 bases from V and 0 from J, leaving 12 bases between them. The CDR3 here is CASNSPDMNTEAFF. The CDR3 DNA reads as TGTGCCAGCAATTCGCCAGATATGAACACTGAAGCTTTCTTT.

V is TRBV27 and J is TRBJ1-4, with D possibly TRBD1 on 6 matching bases. Trimming pared 5 bases from V and 7 bases from J, leaving 17 bases between. CDR1 is MNHEY, CDR2 SMNVEV, per germline (reference sequence). The CDR3 is 15 amino acids. The CDR3 reads CASSKRWGLGEKLFF. CDR3 sequence (DNA): TGTGCCAGCAGTAAAAGGTGGGGGCTAGGTGAAAAACTGTTTTTT. Full variable domain (outside the CDR3, taken from reference TRBV27 and TRBJ1-4): EAQVTQNPRYLITVTGKKLTVTCSQNMNHEYMSWYRQDPGLGLRQIYYSMNVEVTDKGDVPEGYKVSRKEKRNFPLILESPSPNQTSLYFCASSKRWGLGEKLFFGSGTQLSVL.

V is TRBV15 and J is TRBJ1-4; possible D gene TRBD1, 6 bases. Trimming removed 1 base at V and 3 bases at J, with 18 bases between. Germline V lookup: CDR1 LNHNV, CDR2 YYDKDF (reference sequence). This CDR3 region has 18 residues. CDR3 residues: CATSRVVGGKGANEKLFF. DNA of the CDR3: TGTGCCACCAGCAGAGTAGTTGGTGGGAAGGGGGCTAATGAAAAACTGTTTTTT.

The chain couples TRBV10-1 to TRBJ1-1; 9 nucleotides line up with TRBD1. After removal of 3 bases from V and 4 bases from J, the junction contained 6 bases not matched to a gene. CDR1 and CDR2 from the germline V gene are WNHNN and SYGVQD (reference sequence). This CDR3 is built from 15 residues. For the CDR3, the DNA is TGCGCCAGCAGTGACGGGGGACAGGGTCCCACTGAAGCTTTCTTT. Residues: CASSDGGQGPTEAFF.

The chain uses TRBV6-5 and TRBJ1-2; tentative D call: TRBD1 (5 bases). Germline V gene lookup returns CDR1 MNHEY and CDR2 SVGAGI. Trimming left V 5 bases short and J 5 bases short, with 12 bases between. This CDR3 has 13 amino acids. The CDR3 spells CASSPQGFYGYTF. The CDR3 coding sequence is TGTGCCAGCAGTCCCCAGGGATTTTATGGCTACACCTTC.

The chain combines TRBV6-5 with TRBJ1-1; 9 bases are a match to TRBD1. Per the germline V gene, CDR1 is MNHEY and CDR2 is SVGAGI. The length of the CDR3 is 15 residues. After removal of 10 bases from V and 4 bases from J, the junction contained 13 bases not matched to a gene. CDR3 sequence reads: CATLAGTGLGTEAFF. The CDR3 DNA is TGTGCCACCCTAGCCGGGACAGGGCTAGGCACTGAAGCTTTCTTT.

The chain recombines TRBV7-9 with TRBJ2-7; 8 bases match TRBD1. V lost 0 bases to trimming and J lost 0 bases; unmatched junction nucleotides: 4. The CDR3 has 16 residues. Germline CDR1 is SEHNR and CDR2 is FQNEAQ (reference sequence). The CDR3 loop is CASSLAKTGASYEQYF. CDR3 coding DNA: TGTGCCAGCAGCTTAGCCAAGACAGGGGCCTCCTACGAGCAGTACTTC.

This clone was seen a handful of times. V usage is TRBV5-1 and J usage is TRBJ2-7, with TRBD1 as a possible D gene (6 bases). V lost 0 bases and J lost 0, with 10 bases in between. The CDR3 has 15 residues. Germline V gives CDR1 SGHRS, CDR2 YFSETQ. Here the CDR3 DNA reads TGCGCCAGCAGCTTGGACAGGGTAAGCTCCTACGAGCAGTACTTC. It specifies CASSLDRVSSYEQYF.

J is TRBJ1-1 and V is TRBV6-5, with unresolved D. Germline lookup yields CDR1 MNHEY and CDR2 SVGAGI. Deletions cut 0 bases from V and 1 base from J, with 9 bases between. CDR3 size: 15 residues. In nucleotides, the CDR3 is TGTGCCAGCAGTTACTCGATACCCAGGAACACTGAAGCTTTCTTT. It translates to CASSYSIPRNTEAFF.

This clone has a handful of counts. The chain has TRBV28 and TRBJ2-7, with D perhaps TRBD2 (5 bases). V lost 6 bases, J lost 8 bases, and 14 bases lay in between. In germline, CDR1 is MDHEN, CDR2 SYDVKM. There are 12 residues in the CDR3. In DNA, the CDR3 is TGTGCCAGCAGATCCGTGGACTTAAAGCAGTACTTC. Residues: CASRSVDLKQYF.

A few counts support this clone. The sample contains more than one DNA sequence encoding this CDR3. This rearrangement joins TRBV6-1 to TRBJ2-7; D unclear. CDR1 is MNHNS, CDR2 SASEGT, per germline. V dropped 2 bases and J dropped 3 bases, with 5 bases sitting between them. This CDR3 contains 12 residues. Here the CDR3 DNA reads TGTGCCAGCAGTGAACCGGGCTACGAGCAGTACTTC. It encodes CASSEPGYEQYF.

This chain connects TRBV5-3 to TRBJ2-7; a possible D gene is TRBD2 (6 bases). TRBV5-3 is annotated as an ORF whose role is uncertain. V dropped 2 bases and J dropped 4 bases, with 13 bases sitting between them. This CDR3 spans 14 amino acids. CDR3 sequence: CARSFRDWSYEQYF. CDR3 nucleotides: TGTGCCAGAAGCTTTCGGGACTGGTCATACGAGCAGTACTTC.

V usage is TRBV19 and J usage is TRBJ2-3; D not resolved. V was pared by 8 bases and J by 0 bases, with 9 bases between. This CDR3 spans 13 amino acids. CDR1 LNHDA and CDR2 SQIVND come from the germline V gene (reference sequence). In DNA, the CDR3 is TGTGCCAGTGGAAGAGGTAGCACAGATACGCAGTATTTT. This codes for CASGRGSTDTQYF.

This chain joins TRBV2 and TRBJ1-1; no firm D call. The CDR3 is made up of 13 amino acids. CDR1 is SNHLY, CDR2 FYNNEI, per germline. V lost 2 bases to trimming and J lost 5 bases, with 9 bases between them. The CDR3: CASSENRATEAFF. CDR3 sequence (DNA): TGTGCCAGCAGTGAAAATCGAGCGACTGAAGCTTTCTTT.

V and J are TRBV7-8 and TRBJ1-1, with 7 positions matching TRBD1. The trim removed 6 bases at V and 4 bases at J, leaving 11 bases unmatched. The CDR3 is 15 residues long. CDR1 SGHVS and CDR2 FQNEAQ come from the germline V gene. The CDR3 here is CASRMDRIKATEAFF. Written as DNA, the CDR3 is TGTGCCAGCAGGATGGACAGGATAAAGGCCACTGAAGCTTTCTTT.

The chain has TRBV28 and TRBJ1-2; tentative D call: TRBD1 (6 bases). The V end lost 11 bases, the J end lost 5 bases, and 18 bases lay between the germline ends. CDR3 size: 13 residues. Germline V CDR1 and CDR2: MDHEN, SYDVKM. The CDR3 nucleotides are TGTGCCGCCTCGGGAGGGGGAAGATATGGCTACACCTTC. Protein: CAASGGGRYGYTF.